A selection of T cell receptor beta chains follows, all from one sample in a study of blood T cell repertoires in COVID-19. Assay: immunoSEQ multiplex PCR; the TCRdb copy retains only in-frame clones and omits some. Altogether about 200,000 clones are present, around 87% being singletons, with the ten largest covering 0.62%. Sequencing was done on a sample of peripheral blood. These receptors were collected from a man between 45 and 60 years old with acute or convalescent COVID-19. CDR3s include the opening cysteine and the closing phenylalanine or tryptophan. Each record gives: V gene, D gene, clone size, CDR3 length, J gene, CDR3 DNA, CDR3 protein. D genes are given only for firm matches. Clone sizes are given selectively: once, few, many, or a class where the clone is expanded.

v_gene: TRBV7-2
d_gene: -
abundance: -
len: 15
j_gene: TRBJ2-1
CDR3nt: TGTGCCAGCAGCGCCGACCCAGGTCGTCGCAATGAGCAGTTCTTC
CDR3aa: CASSADPGRRNEQFF

v_gene: TRBV30
d_gene: -
abundance: -
len: 13
j_gene: TRBJ2-7
CDR3nt: TGTGCCTGGAGTGTTCTAGCAGCCTACGAGCAGTACTTC
CDR3aa: CAWSVLAAYEQYF

v_gene: TRBV19
d_gene: TRBD1
abundance: -
len: 15
j_gene: TRBJ1-1
CDR3nt: TGTGCCAGTAGTATAGATTCGGACAGGGTCGCTGAAGCTTTCTTT
CDR3aa: CASSIDSDRVAEAFF

v_gene: TRBV9
d_gene: -
abundance: -
len: 14
j_gene: TRBJ1-4
CDR3nt: TGTGCCAGCAGCGTAGGACAGGATATCGAAAAACTGTTTTTT
CDR3aa: CASSVGQDIEKLFF

v_gene: TRBV27
d_gene: -
abundance: -
len: 14
j_gene: TRBJ2-7
CDR3nt: TGTGCCAGCAGCCCCGCACCCGGTTATTACGAGCAGTACTTC
CDR3aa: CASSPAPGYYEQYF

v_gene: TRBV7-9
d_gene: -
abundance: -
len: 14
j_gene: TRBJ1-6
CDR3nt: TGTGCCAGCAGCTCAGAACAGGTTAATTCACCCCTCCACTTT
CDR3aa: CASSSEQVNSPLHF

v_gene: TRBV19
d_gene: TRBD2
abundance: -
len: 16
j_gene: TRBJ2-3
CDR3nt: TGTGCCAGTAGTATCGAACTAGCGGGGGCTACAGATACGCAGTATTTT
CDR3aa: CASSIELAGATDTQYF

v_gene: TRBV9
d_gene: -
abundance: -
len: 16
j_gene: TRBJ2-2
CDR3nt: TGTGCCAGCAGCCCCACACAGGGAAATCCCACCGGGGAGCTGTTTTTT
CDR3aa: CASSPTQGNPTGELFF

v_gene: TRBV30
d_gene: TRBD1
abundance: -
len: 13
j_gene: TRBJ1-6
CDR3nt: TGTGCCTGGACTATGACAGGGGGTTCACCCCTCCACTTT
CDR3aa: CAWTMTGGSPLHF

v_gene: TRBV7-8
d_gene: TRBD1
abundance: -
len: 15
j_gene: TRBJ2-1
CDR3nt: TGTGCCAGCAGCTCAACCGGGACAGGGTACAATGAGCAGTTCTTC
CDR3aa: CASSSTGTGYNEQFF

v_gene: TRBV14
d_gene: -
abundance: -
len: 14
j_gene: TRBJ1-6
CDR3nt: TGTGCCAGCAGCCAAGACGAGGGCCGGTCACCCCTCCACTTT
CDR3aa: CASSQDEGRSPLHF

v_gene: TRBV5-1
d_gene: TRBD1
abundance: -
len: 16
j_gene: TRBJ2-3
CDR3nt: TGCGCCAGCAGCCCTGGGACAGGGGCTAGCACAGATACGCAGTATTTT
CDR3aa: CASSPGTGASTDTQYF

v_gene: TRBV30
d_gene: TRBD1
abundance: -
len: 16
j_gene: TRBJ1-6
CDR3nt: TGTGCCTGGAGTACCCCCTGGACAGGGCGGGTCTCACCCCTCCACTTT
CDR3aa: CAWSTPWTGRVSPLHF

v_gene: TRBV10-2
d_gene: -
abundance: -
len: 14
j_gene: TRBJ1-1
CDR3nt: TGCGCCAGCAGTTTCACAGGGTTGAACACTGAAGCTTTCTTT
CDR3aa: CASSFTGLNTEAFF

v_gene: TRBV30
d_gene: -
abundance: -
len: 13
j_gene: TRBJ2-5
CDR3nt: TGTGCCTGGAGTAAAGGTGACTCGGAGACCCAGTACTTC
CDR3aa: CAWSKGDSETQYF

v_gene: TRBV7-9
d_gene: -
abundance: -
len: 14
j_gene: TRBJ1-2
CDR3nt: TGTGCCAGCAGCTTCCCCAGGGTTTTAGGTGGCTACACCTTC
CDR3aa: CASSFPRVLGGYTF

v_gene: TRBV12-3/TRBV12-4
d_gene: -
abundance: -
len: 13
j_gene: TRBJ1-1
CDR3nt: TGTGCCAGCAGTTTATTCGCCGGGACTGAAGCTTTCTTT
CDR3aa: CASSLFAGTEAFF

v_gene: TRBV7-3
d_gene: -
abundance: -
len: 15
j_gene: TRBJ2-1
CDR3nt: TGTGCCAGCAGCTTAACCGGCAGGGGTGGCAATGAGCAGTTCTTC
CDR3aa: CASSLTGRGGNEQFF

v_gene: TRBV5-1
d_gene: TRBD1
abundance: once
len: 13
j_gene: TRBJ1-2
CDR3nt: TGCGCCAGCAGCTCAGGGGGACCCTATGGCTACACCTTC
CDR3aa: CASSSGGPYGYTF

v_gene: TRBV28
d_gene: -
abundance: once
len: 19
j_gene: TRBJ2-1
CDR3nt: TGTGCCAGCAGTTTATTATCCCTGGGAGTGGGGGGCTCCTACAATGAGCAGTTCTTC
CDR3aa: CASSLLSLGVGGSYNEQFF

v_gene: TRBV5-1
d_gene: TRBD2
abundance: -
len: 16
j_gene: TRBJ2-5
CDR3nt: TGCGCCAGCAGCATCGGGACTAGCGGGAGCGGAGAGACCCAGTACTTC
CDR3aa: CASSIGTSGSGETQYF

v_gene: TRBV7-9
d_gene: TRBD1
abundance: -
len: 15
j_gene: TRBJ1-2
CDR3nt: TGTGCCAGCAGCTTAACAGGGGTCCCCAACTATGGCTACACCTTC
CDR3aa: CASSLTGVPNYGYTF

v_gene: TRBV19
d_gene: TRBD1
abundance: -
len: 15
j_gene: TRBJ1-5
CDR3nt: TGTGCCAGTAGTATAACCAGGGGGCAGGGTCAGCCCCAGCATTTT
CDR3aa: CASSITRGQGQPQHF

v_gene: TRBV29-1
d_gene: -
abundance: -
len: 11
j_gene: TRBJ2-1
CDR3nt: TGCAGCGTTGTCCTGTACAATGAGCAGTTCTTC
CDR3aa: CSVVLYNEQFF

v_gene: TRBV19
d_gene: -
abundance: few
len: 13
j_gene: TRBJ1-1
CDR3nt: TGTGCCAGTAGTATAGATGGGAGCCCTGAAGCTTTCTTT
CDR3aa: CASSIDGSPEAFF

v_gene: TRBV5-1
d_gene: TRBD1
abundance: -
len: 15
j_gene: TRBJ2-5
CDR3nt: TGCGCCAGCAGCTTGACGGGACAGAGGTGGAGAGCCCAGTACTTC
CDR3aa: CASSLTGQRWRAQYF

v_gene: TRBV10-1
d_gene: -
abundance: -
len: 12
j_gene: TRBJ2-3
CDR3nt: TGCGCCAGCAGTGCCGGGGCAGATACGCAGTATTTT
CDR3aa: CASSAGADTQYF

v_gene: TRBV2
d_gene: -
abundance: -
len: 15
j_gene: TRBJ2-3
CDR3nt: TGTGCCAGCAGTCCACAGGCTATCGGCACAGATACGCAGTATTTT
CDR3aa: CASSPQAIGTDTQYF

v_gene: TRBV4-2
d_gene: TRBD2
abundance: once
len: 17
j_gene: TRBJ2-5
CDR3nt: TGTGCCAGCAGTTCCCATCGGTCCCAGCGGGGGGGGGAGACCCAGTACTTC
CDR3aa: CASSSHRSQRGGETQYF

v_gene: TRBV10-3
d_gene: -
abundance: -
len: 11
j_gene: TRBJ2-3
CDR3nt: TGTGCCATCAGTGCTTCAGATACGCAGTATTTT
CDR3aa: CAISASDTQYF

v_gene: TRBV28
d_gene: -
abundance: few
len: 14
j_gene: TRBJ1-4
CDR3nt: TGTGCCAGCAGTTTCTGGGACATCTGTGAAAAACTGTTTTTT
CDR3aa: CASSFWDICEKLFF

v_gene: TRBV5-5
d_gene: -
abundance: -
len: 15
j_gene: TRBJ2-2
CDR3nt: TGTGCCAGCCGAGGGACATCCGGAGGCACCGGGGAGCTGTTTTTT
CDR3aa: CASRGTSGGTGELFF

v_gene: TRBV5-1
d_gene: -
abundance: once
len: 16
j_gene: TRBJ2-7
CDR3nt: TGCGCCAGCAGCTTAGGTAGTGGCGGGTCTTACTACGAGCAGTACTTC
CDR3aa: CASSLGSGGSYYEQYF

v_gene: TRBV7-6
d_gene: -
abundance: -
len: 14
j_gene: TRBJ2-7
CDR3nt: TGTGCCAGCAGCTTAGGCCTAGCATCCTACGAGCAGTACTTC
CDR3aa: CASSLGLASYEQYF

v_gene: TRBV29-1
d_gene: -
abundance: -
len: 13
j_gene: TRBJ2-3
CDR3nt: TGCAGCGTTGATCCTAGTTACACAGATACGCAGTATTTT
CDR3aa: CSVDPSYTDTQYF

v_gene: TRBV25-1
d_gene: -
abundance: -
len: 12
j_gene: TRBJ2-1
CDR3nt: TGTGCCAGCAGTCGAGGAGGACGCGAGCAGTTCTTC
CDR3aa: CASSRGGREQFF

v_gene: TRBV15
d_gene: TRBD1
abundance: -
len: 15
j_gene: TRBJ1-2
CDR3nt: TGTGCCACCAAGATTGCAGGAGGGGGCGCGGGTGGCTACACCTTC
CDR3aa: CATKIAGGGAGGYTF

v_gene: TRBV9
d_gene: -
abundance: -
len: 15
j_gene: TRBJ2-1
CDR3nt: TGTGCCAGCAGCGTACAACCTAGCTACCACAATGAGCAGTTCTTC
CDR3aa: CASSVQPSYHNEQFF

v_gene: TRBV5-1
d_gene: TRBD1
abundance: -
len: 14
j_gene: TRBJ2-7
CDR3nt: TGCGCCAGCAGCTTCAGGGGGTTGACCTACGAGCAGTACTTC
CDR3aa: CASSFRGLTYEQYF

v_gene: TRBV18
d_gene: -
abundance: -
len: 17
j_gene: TRBJ2-2
CDR3nt: TGTGCCAGCTCACCAAGAAAGGGGAGCGGGCTAACCGGGGAGCTGTTTTTT
CDR3aa: CASSPRKGSGLTGELFF

v_gene: TRBV25-1
d_gene: -
abundance: -
len: 13
j_gene: TRBJ2-2
CDR3nt: TGTGCCAGCAGTCTCCTAGCGTCCGGGGAGCTGTTTTTT
CDR3aa: CASSLLASGELFF

v_gene: TRBV6-6
d_gene: TRBD1
abundance: -
len: 14
j_gene: TRBJ1-4
CDR3nt: TGTGCCAGCAGTTACGTACAGGGGCGAGAAAAACTGTTTTTT
CDR3aa: CASSYVQGREKLFF

v_gene: TRBV7-2
d_gene: -
abundance: -
len: 13
j_gene: TRBJ1-2
CDR3nt: TGTGCCAGCAGCCCGGGAAGTTACTATGGCTACACCTTC
CDR3aa: CASSPGSYYGYTF

v_gene: TRBV3-1/TRBV3-2
d_gene: -
abundance: -
len: 15
j_gene: TRBJ2-5
CDR3nt: TGTGCCAGCAGCCCACACCCCCAGGGTTGGGAGACCCAGTACTTC
CDR3aa: CASSPHPQGWETQYF

v_gene: TRBV7-9
d_gene: -
abundance: -
len: 15
j_gene: TRBJ1-3
CDR3nt: TGTGCCAGCAGCTTAGCGCGAACAGGGGGAAACACCATATATTTT
CDR3aa: CASSLARTGGNTIYF

v_gene: TRBV6-5
d_gene: -
abundance: -
len: 16
j_gene: TRBJ2-5
CDR3nt: TGTGCCAGCAGTTTATACAAAGGGGGATCAGCGGAGCCCCAGTACTTC
CDR3aa: CASSLYKGGSAEPQYF

v_gene: TRBV19
d_gene: TRBD1
abundance: -
len: 17
j_gene: TRBJ2-7
CDR3nt: TGTGCCAGTAGTATTCGAGGGGGACAGTCCGACCTCTACGAGCAGTACTTC
CDR3aa: CASSIRGGQSDLYEQYF

v_gene: TRBV24-1
d_gene: -
abundance: -
len: 14
j_gene: TRBJ1-1
CDR3nt: TGTGCCACCAGTGATAGTCAGGGGCCCACTGAAGCTTTCTTT
CDR3aa: CATSDSQGPTEAFF

v_gene: TRBV5-4
d_gene: -
abundance: -
len: 14
j_gene: TRBJ2-5
CDR3nt: TGTGCCAGCAGCTTGATGGGGGGCCAAGAGACCCAGTACTTC
CDR3aa: CASSLMGGQETQYF

v_gene: TRBV6-7
d_gene: TRBD2
abundance: -
len: 11
j_gene: TRBJ2-1
CDR3nt: TGTCCGGGGGGGCTTTGGAATGAGCAGTTCTTC
CDR3aa: CPGGLWNEQFF

v_gene: TRBV19
d_gene: -
abundance: -
len: 15
j_gene: TRBJ1-4
CDR3nt: TGTGCCACCCAAACTCGGGGGGCAACTAATGAAAAACTGTTTTTT
CDR3aa: CATQTRGATNEKLFF

v_gene: TRBV29-1
d_gene: -
abundance: -
len: 15
j_gene: TRBJ2-7
CDR3nt: TGCAGCGTTGAAGAGGTCGGCAGGGGCTCCTACGAGCAGTACTTC
CDR3aa: CSVEEVGRGSYEQYF

v_gene: TRBV10-3
d_gene: -
abundance: -
len: 14
j_gene: TRBJ2-7
CDR3nt: TGTGCCATCAGTGAGTCGGGAGCGGCCTACGAGCAGTACTTC
CDR3aa: CAISESGAAYEQYF